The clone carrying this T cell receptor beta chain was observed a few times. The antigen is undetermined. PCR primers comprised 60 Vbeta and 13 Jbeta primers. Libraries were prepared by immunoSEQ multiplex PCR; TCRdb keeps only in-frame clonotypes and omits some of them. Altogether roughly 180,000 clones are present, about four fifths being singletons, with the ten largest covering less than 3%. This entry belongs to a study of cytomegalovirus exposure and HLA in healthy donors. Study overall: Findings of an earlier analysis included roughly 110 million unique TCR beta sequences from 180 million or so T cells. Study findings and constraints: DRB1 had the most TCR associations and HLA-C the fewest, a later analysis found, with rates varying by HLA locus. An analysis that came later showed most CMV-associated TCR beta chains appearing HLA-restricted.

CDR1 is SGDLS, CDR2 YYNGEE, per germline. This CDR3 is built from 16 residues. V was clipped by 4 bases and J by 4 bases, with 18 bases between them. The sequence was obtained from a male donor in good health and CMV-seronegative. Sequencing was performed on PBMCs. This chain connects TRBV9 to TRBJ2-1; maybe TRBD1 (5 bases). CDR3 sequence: CASSIPQDGQYNEQFF. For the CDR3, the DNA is TGTGCCAGCAGCATACCCCAGGATGGACAATACAATGAGCAGTTCTTC.